These 29 T cell receptor beta chains were sequenced from one sample in a study of T cells in Graves' hyperthyroidism and ophthalmopathy. It was RNA transcripts that yielded the amplified TCR beta CDR3 regions. HTBI primers drove first-round RT-PCR of the TCR CDR3. TCRdb independently ran MiXCR on the multiplex PCR reads; one entry per CDR3 protein. The sample shows 530,000 or so distinct CDR3 sequences, roughly 50% of them seen only once. The sequencing sample was made of peripheral blood or thyroid tissue (not recorded which). The receptors originated from a woman younger than 30 with Graves' hyperthyroidism.

This chain links TRBV29-1 with TRBJ2-5, with TRBD1 identical over 9 bases. Germline CDR1 and CDR2: SQVTM and ANQGSEA. V shed 8 bases and J 7 bases; nucleotides not matched to a gene: 5. This CDR3 has 11 residues. The CDR3 loop is CSLGQGGTQYF. CDR3 coding DNA: TGCAGCTTGGGACAGGGAGGGACCCAGTACTTC.

This clonotype appeared a single time. The chain is built from TRBV11-3 and TRBJ1-5, with D unresolved. Per germline, CDR1 SGHNT and CDR2 YENEEA. The CDR3 extends over 13 amino acids. Trimming shortened V by 5 bases and J by 5 bases, and 10 bases separated the two germline ends. The CDR3 DNA is TGTGCCAGCAGCCCGCAGCGGGATCAGCCCCAGCATTTT. This sequence encodes CASSPQRDQPQHF. The variable domain in full, with the rest retrieved from reference TRBV11-3 and TRBJ1-5, is EAGVVQSPRYKIIEKKQPVAFWCNPISGHNTLYWYLQNLGQGPELLIRYENEEAVDDSQLPKDRFSAERLKGVDSTLKIQPAELGDSAVYLCASSPQRDQPQHFGDGTRLSIL.

This chain joins TRBV7-9 and TRBJ1-2; no clear D. The CDR3 consists of 15 residues. Trimming pared 4 bases from V and 4 bases from J, leaving 16 bases between. Germline assignment: CDR1 SEHNR and CDR2 FQNEAQ (reference sequence). Here the CDR3 DNA reads TGTGCCAGCAGCTATAGCGGGAGGAATGCCTATGGCTACACCTTC. Its translation: CASSYSGRNAYGYTF.

Notes on this clonotype: A much larger clone sits a single nucleotide away, making a read error possible. No conserved phenylalanine or tryptophan is present at the end of the CDR3, so a read error is the likely explanation. The chain joins TRBV5-1 to TRBJ1-1, with 9 bases that match TRBD1. J lost 5 bases, V lost 4 bases, and 9 bases had no gene match. The CDR3 runs to 15 residues. CDR1 SGHRS and CDR2 YFSETQ come from the germline V gene. The CDR3: CASSHTTGGRTEAFL. The CDR3, as DNA: TGCGCCAGCAGCCATACGACAGGGGGAAGGACTGAAGCTTTCCTT.

The J gene is TRBJ2-7, the V gene TRBV2; 13 nucleotides match TRBD2. The CDR3 is 14 amino acids. The germline CDR1 and CDR2 sequences are SNHLY and FYNNEI. The ends lost 6 bases at V and 5 bases at J; junction bases unmatched: 4. The CDR3 sequence is CASRRTSGGHEQYF. The CDR3 nucleotides are TGTGCCAGCAGGAGGACTAGCGGGGGCCACGAGCAGTACTTC.

This clonotype was observed many times. The chain has TRBV2 and TRBJ2-2; D unresolved. Per the germline V gene, CDR1 is SNHLY and CDR2 is FYNNEI. Trimming removed 7 bases from V and 5 bases from J, with 14 bases in between. This CDR3 has 14 residues. CDR3 protein: CASTIIVLTGELFF. The CDR3 DNA reads as TGTGCCAGCACTATCATCGTCTTGACCGGGGAGCTGTTTTTT.

This clonotype was found once. J is TRBJ1-6 and V is TRBV6-2 or TRBV6-3; 9 bases align to TRBD1. With 4 bases clipped from V and 10 bases from J, the junction kept 5 bases outside the gene matches. The CDR3 has 14 residues. CDR1 is MNHEY, CDR2 SVGEGT, per germline. CDR3 residues: CASSWTGAVSPLHF. CDR3 DNA sequence: TGTGCCAGCAGTTGGACAGGGGCGGTCTCACCCCTCCACTTT.

V usage is TRBV25-1 and J usage is TRBJ1-1; D is uncertain. This CDR3 is 13 amino acids long. Between the trimmed V and J ends, which lost 8 bases and 4 bases, there was a span of 14 bases. Germline V gene data show CDR1 as MGHDK and CDR2 as SYGVNS. The CDR3 nucleotides are TGTGCCAGCTCCCTGGGGAGTAGCACTGAAGCTTTCTTT. Protein product: CASSLGSSTEAFF.

V gene TRBV12-3 or TRBV12-4 combines with J gene TRBJ1-4; TRBD1 might be the D (6 bases). This CDR3 spans 14 amino acids. Trimming took 4 bases from V and 2 from J, leaving 8 bases between them. This CDR3 reads CASSSDSTNEKLFF. The CDR3 nucleotides read TGTGCCAGCAGTTCGGACAGTACTAATGAAAAACTGTTTTTT.

The chain joins TRBV6-6 to TRBJ1-5; 8 bases align to TRBD1. V lost 1 base to trimming and J lost 11 bases; unmatched junction nucleotides: 7. The CDR3 length is 14 residues. Germline V gene sequence: CDR1 MNHNY, CDR2 SVGAGI (reference sequence). CDR3 sequence (DNA): TGTGCCAGCAGTTACTTGGGACAGGAAGAGACCCAGCATTTT. It yields the protein CASSYLGQEETQHF.

This clonotype was seen a handful of times. This chain connects TRBV7-3 to TRBJ2-1; D might be TRBD1 (6 bases). With 3 bases removed from V and 5 bases from J, the gap between germline ends came to 14 bases. This CDR3 spans 15 amino acids. Germline CDR1 and CDR2: SGHTA and FQGTGA. The CDR3 here is CASSLVTGTHNEQFF. The CDR3 nucleotides are TGTGCCAGCAGCTTGGTAACAGGGACCCACAATGAGCAGTTCTTC.

This clonotype occurred many times. The gene calls are TRBV12-3 or TRBV12-4 and TRBJ2-7, with TRBD1 identical over 7 bases. J was trimmed by 2 bases and V by 5 bases; bases with no gene match: 6. The CDR3 contains 14 residues. The chain's CDR3 is CASSTTGVPYEQYF. In DNA, the CDR3 is TGTGCCAGCAGTACCACAGGGGTCCCCTACGAGCAGTACTTC.

This sequence joins TRBV24-1 and TRBJ2-2; 10 bases are shared with TRBD2. Germline CDR1 and CDR2: KGHDR and SFDVKD. The trim removed 5 bases at V and 5 bases at J, leaving 4 bases unmatched. The CDR3 covers 15 residues. The CDR3 loop reads CATSASGRWTGELFF. In nucleotides, the CDR3 is TGTGCCACCAGTGCTAGCGGGAGATGGACCGGGGAGCTGTTTTTT.

This sequence joins TRBV10-3 and TRBJ1-2, with D perhaps TRBD1 (5 bases). Trimming cost V 10 bases and J 8 bases, with 20 bases left between them. CDR1 and CDR2 from the germline V gene are ENHRY and SYGVKD. CDR3 length: 13 residues. The CDR3: CATTSNSGRGYTF. The DNA of the CDR3 is TGTGCCACCACCTCGAATTCAGGGCGAGGCTACACCTTC.

The rearrangement links TRBV24-1 to TRBJ2-7; D is ambiguous. The CDR3 is 15 residues long. CDR1 is KGHDR, CDR2 SFDVKD, per germline. Trimming took 3 bases from V and 4 from J, leaving 15 bases between them. The CDR3 is CATSDGDPFKYEQYF. CDR3 in DNA: TGTGCCACCAGTGATGGAGACCCCTTCAAGTACGAGCAGTACTTC.

The V and J genes are TRBV29-1 and TRBJ2-7; D unclear. Trimming cost V 6 bases and J 4 bases, with 16 bases left between them. The CDR3 consists of 13 residues. Per germline, CDR1 SQVTM and CDR2 ANQGSEA. Here the CDR3 reads CSVDKGRNYEQYF. DNA for the CDR3: TGCAGCGTAGACAAAGGGCGAAATTACGAGCAGTACTTC.

This clonotype was seen many times. V and J are TRBV6-6 and TRBJ1-1; D unclear. There are 14 residues in the CDR3. The V and J ends lost 2 bases and 0 bases respectively, with 7 bases between them. CDR1 is MNHNY, CDR2 SVGAGI, per germline (reference sequence). CDR3 region: CASSYIGMNTEAFF. For the CDR3, the DNA is TGTGCCAGCAGTTACATAGGAATGAACACTGAAGCTTTCTTT.

This clonotype has ten or more counts. J is TRBJ1-4 and V is TRBV5-5, with TRBD1 as a possible D gene (6 bases). From germline, CDR1 is SGHKS and CDR2 YYEKEE (reference sequence). CDR3 length: 14 amino acids. Trimming took 0 bases from V and 6 from J, leaving 9 bases between them. As DNA, the CDR3 is TGTGCCAGCAGCTTGGCACAGGGTCATGAAAAACTGTTTTTT. Amino acids: CASSLAQGHEKLFF.

This clonotype was counted only a few times. The chain joins TRBV30 to TRBJ1-1; no firm D call. There are 14 residues in the CDR3. Germline V CDR1 and CDR2: GTSNPN, SVGIG (reference sequence). V was pared by 2 bases and J by 0 bases, with 10 bases between. Here the CDR3 reads CAWSRELVNTEAFF. Here the CDR3 DNA reads TGTGCCTGGAGTCGGGAACTGGTGAACACTGAAGCTTTCTTT.

This clonotype was recorded many times. The genes are TRBV13 and TRBJ2-5; D gene ambiguous. V was pared by 2 bases and J by 3 bases, with 7 bases between. The CDR3 is made up of 13 amino acids. Germline CDR1 and CDR2: PRHDT and FYEKMQ (reference sequence). The CDR3 DNA follows: TGTGCCAGCAGCTTAAACGTTAAAGAGACCCAGTACTTC. Translating it yields CASSLNVKETQYF.

The chain couples TRBV5-4 to TRBJ2-2, with D perhaps TRBD1 (6 bases). V lost 3 bases and J lost 2, with 14 bases in between. This CDR3 has 16 residues. CDR1 is SGHNT and CDR2 is YYREEE in the germline V gene (reference sequence). The DNA for the CDR3 is TGTGCCAGCAGCTCTTACCAGGGGAGCAACACCGGGGAGCTGTTTTTT. This encodes CASSSYQGSNTGELFF.

To note about this clonotype: No conserved phenylalanine or tryptophan ends this CDR3, so it is likely a read error. The chain has TRBV11-2 and TRBJ2-7, with D possibly being TRBD2 (6 bases). V was trimmed by 4 bases and J by 2 bases, leaving 18 bases between them. Germline CDR1 and CDR2: SGHAT and FQNNGV. The CDR3 runs 16 residues. CDR3: CASSSRGREPTYEQYL. As DNA, the CDR3 is TGTGCCAGCAGCTCGCGGGGAAGGGAGCCTACCTACGAGCAGTACCTC.

This clonotype has ten or more counts. CDR3 residues: CSALVNTEAFF. DNA of the CDR3: TGCAGCGCATTAGTGAACACTGAAGCTTTCTTT. The V and J genes are TRBV29-1 and TRBJ1-1; D gene ambiguous. CDR1 SQVTM and CDR2 ANQGSEA come from the germline V gene. Deletions cut 7 bases from V and 0 bases from J, with 6 bases between. The CDR3 runs to 11 residues.

The table lists this clonotype with many counts. The V and J genes are TRBV6-5 and TRBJ1-6, with 8 nucleotides matching TRBD1. CDR1 and CDR2 from the germline V gene are MNHEY and SVGAGI. The CDR3 is 16 amino acids. The J segment lost 7 bases and the V segment lost 7 bases, leaving 12 bases of the junction unmatched. This CDR3 reads CASTPGTGRGNSPLHF. CDR3 coding DNA: TGTGCCAGCACCCCGGGGACAGGCCGGGGAAATTCACCCCTCCACTTT.

Only one count was recorded for this clonotype. This may be a read error: a much more frequent sequence differs by one nucleotide. The chain employs TRBV2 and TRBJ2-7, with TRBD2 identical over 13 bases. Germline lookup yields CDR1 SNHLY and CDR2 FYNNEI. The CDR3 extends over 14 amino acids. DNA of the CDR3: TGTGCCAGCAGGTGGACTAGCGGGGGCTACGGGCAGTACTTC. This sequence encodes CASRWTSGGYGQYF.

The sample holds many counts of this clonotype. The V call is TRBV2, the J call TRBJ2-2, with a tentative D call TRBD2 (6 bases). Germline CDR1 and CDR2: SNHLY and FYNNEI. Trimming removed 4 bases at V and 5 bases at J, with 11 bases between. The CDR3 runs 14 residues. CDR3 residues: CASSVVADTGELFF. The CDR3, as DNA: TGTGCCAGCAGTGTGGTAGCGGATACCGGGGAGCTGTTTTTT.

This clonotype showed up many times. This chain joins TRBV2 and TRBJ1-4; D gene uncertain. Germline CDR1 and CDR2: SNHLY and FYNNEI. The V end was cut by 5 bases, the J end by 7 bases, with 14 bases between. The CDR3 has 14 amino acids. The CDR3: CASSPPLRGEKLFF. In nucleotides, the CDR3 is TGTGCCAGCAGTCCACCCCTCCGGGGTGAAAAACTGTTTTTT.

The chain combines TRBV18 with TRBJ1-5; D remains ambiguous. The V gene's germline CDR1 is KGHSH and CDR2 LQKENI. CDR3 size: 13 residues. The ends were cut back, 6 bases at V and 4 bases at J, with 10 bases in the middle. The CDR3 loop is CASSVYSNQPQHF. DNA of the CDR3: TGTGCCAGCTCCGTTTATAGTAATCAGCCCCAGCATTTT.

The chain links TRBV24-1 to TRBJ2-5; 7 nucleotides line up with TRBD1. The CDR3 runs 14 residues. The V gene's germline CDR1 is KGHDR and CDR2 SFDVKD. The trim removed 4 bases at V and 4 bases at J, leaving 5 bases unmatched. CDR3 nucleotides: TGTGCCACCAGTGAGCCTACAGGGGCAGAGACCCAGTACTTC. This translates into CATSEPTGAETQYF.